The sequence of this T cell receptor (beta chain) was determined in a study of T cell changes during pregnancy in multiple sclerosis. This CDR3 has 16 amino acids. Germline lookup yields CDR1 LNHDA and CDR2 SQIVND (reference sequence). V shed 0 bases and J shed 4 bases, with 15 bases lying between them. The assay was immunoSEQ multiplex PCR, and TCRdb's table has in-frame clones only and misses some. The repertoire includes under 40,000 clones, more than 90% of them detected once, and 5.4% sits in the top ten. The V call is TRBV19, the J call TRBJ1-1, with a tentative D call TRBD1 (5 bases). The material was peripheral blood, obtained in the third trimester of pregnancy. The source is a female donor in good health, enrolled as a control in a pregnancy study. The CDR3 nucleotides are TGTGCCAGTAGTATAGATCTATGGCAGGGTGGCACTGAAGCTTTCTTT. This sequence encodes CASSIDLWQGGTEAFF.